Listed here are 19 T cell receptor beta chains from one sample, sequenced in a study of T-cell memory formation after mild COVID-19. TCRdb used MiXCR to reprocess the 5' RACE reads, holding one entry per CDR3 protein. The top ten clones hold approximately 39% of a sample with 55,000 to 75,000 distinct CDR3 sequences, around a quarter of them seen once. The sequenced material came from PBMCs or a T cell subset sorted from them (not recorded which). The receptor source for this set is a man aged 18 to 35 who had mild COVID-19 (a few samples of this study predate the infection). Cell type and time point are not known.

This CDR3 is CSVEVAGGAETQYF. The DNA for the CDR3 is TGCAGCGTTGAGGTAGCGGGGGGGGCTGAGACCCAGTACTTC. V and J are TRBV29-1 and TRBJ2-5, with 11 bases fitting TRBD2. The CDR3 runs 14 residues. Germline-derived CDR1 and CDR2 are SQVTM and ANQGSEA. J was trimmed by 5 bases and V by 3 bases; bases with no gene match: 5.

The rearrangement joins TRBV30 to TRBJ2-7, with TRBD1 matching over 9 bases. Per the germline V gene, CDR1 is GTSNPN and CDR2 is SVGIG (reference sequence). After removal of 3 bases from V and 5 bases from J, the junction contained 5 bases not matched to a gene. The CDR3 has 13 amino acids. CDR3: CAWRRTGAHEQYF. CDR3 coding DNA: TGTGCCTGGAGAAGGACAGGGGCACACGAGCAGTACTTC.

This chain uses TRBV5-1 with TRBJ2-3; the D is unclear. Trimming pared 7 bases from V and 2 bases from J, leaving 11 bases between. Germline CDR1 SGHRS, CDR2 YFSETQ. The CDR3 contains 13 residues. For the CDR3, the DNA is TGCGCCAGCTTTTCTAGACTCACAGATACGCAGTATTTT. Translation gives CASFSRLTDTQYF. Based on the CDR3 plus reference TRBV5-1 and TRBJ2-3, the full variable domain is KAGVTQTPRYLIKTRGQQVTLSCSPISGHRSVSWYQQTPGQGLQFLFEYFSETQRNKGNFPGRFSGRQFSNSRSEMNVSTLELGDSALYLCASFSRLTDTQYFGPGTRLTVL.

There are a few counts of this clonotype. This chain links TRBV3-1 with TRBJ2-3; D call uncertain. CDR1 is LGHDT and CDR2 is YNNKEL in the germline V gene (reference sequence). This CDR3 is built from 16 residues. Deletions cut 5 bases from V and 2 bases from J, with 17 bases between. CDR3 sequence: CASSSRSSLLTDTQYF. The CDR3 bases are TGTGCCAGCAGCTCCCGATCGAGCCTCCTCACAGATACGCAGTATTTT.

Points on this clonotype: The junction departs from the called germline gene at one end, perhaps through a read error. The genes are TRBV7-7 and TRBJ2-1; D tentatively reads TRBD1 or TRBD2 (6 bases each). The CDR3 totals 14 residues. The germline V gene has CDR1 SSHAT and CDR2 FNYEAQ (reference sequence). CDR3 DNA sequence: TGTGCTAGCAGCTTGCGCCCAGGGGAGGATGAGCAGTTCTTC. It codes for CASSLRPGEDEQFF.

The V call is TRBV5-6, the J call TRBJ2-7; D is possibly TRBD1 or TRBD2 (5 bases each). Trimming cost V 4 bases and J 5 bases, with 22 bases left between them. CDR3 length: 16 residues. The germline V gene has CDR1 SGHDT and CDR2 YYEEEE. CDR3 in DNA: TGTGCCAGCAGCGGCGGCCGGGACCGGCGAATCAACGAGCAGTACTTC. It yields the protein CASSGGRDRRINEQYF.

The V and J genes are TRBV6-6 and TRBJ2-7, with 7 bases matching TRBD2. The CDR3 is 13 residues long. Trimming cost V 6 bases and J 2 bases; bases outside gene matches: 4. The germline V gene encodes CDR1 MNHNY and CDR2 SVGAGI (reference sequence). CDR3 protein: CASRTGTTYEQYF. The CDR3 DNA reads TGTGCCAGCAGAACCGGGACTACCTACGAGCAGTACTTC.

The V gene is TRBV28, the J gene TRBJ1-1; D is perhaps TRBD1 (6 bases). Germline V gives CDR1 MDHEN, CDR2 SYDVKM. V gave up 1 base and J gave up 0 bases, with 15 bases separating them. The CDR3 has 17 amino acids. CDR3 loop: CASSLLAGVLVNTEAFF. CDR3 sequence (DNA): TGTGCCAGCAGTTTATTGGCAGGGGTTCTGGTGAACACTGAAGCTTTCTTT.

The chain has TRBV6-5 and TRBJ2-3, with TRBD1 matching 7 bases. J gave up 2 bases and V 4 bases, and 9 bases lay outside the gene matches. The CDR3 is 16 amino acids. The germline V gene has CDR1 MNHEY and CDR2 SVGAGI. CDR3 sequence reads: CASSSRDSGYTDTQYF. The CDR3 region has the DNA TGTGCCAGCAGTTCACGGGACAGCGGATACACAGATACGCAGTATTTT.

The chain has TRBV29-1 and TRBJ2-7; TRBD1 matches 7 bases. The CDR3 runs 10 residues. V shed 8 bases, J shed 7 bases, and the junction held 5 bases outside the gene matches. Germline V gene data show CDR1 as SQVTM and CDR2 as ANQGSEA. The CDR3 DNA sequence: TGCAGCATCCGACAGGGAGAGCAGTACTTC. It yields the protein CSIRQGEQYF.

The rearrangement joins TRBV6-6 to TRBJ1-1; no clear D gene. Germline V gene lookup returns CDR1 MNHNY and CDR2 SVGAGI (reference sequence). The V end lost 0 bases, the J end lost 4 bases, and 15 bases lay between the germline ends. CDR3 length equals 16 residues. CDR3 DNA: TGTGCCAGCAGTTACTCGTTAGAAGGTGGTCGCACTGAAGCTTTCTTT. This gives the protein CASSYSLEGGRTEAFF.

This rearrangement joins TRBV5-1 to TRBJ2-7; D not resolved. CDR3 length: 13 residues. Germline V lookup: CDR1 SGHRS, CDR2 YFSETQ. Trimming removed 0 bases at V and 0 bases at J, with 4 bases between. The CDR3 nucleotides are TGCGCCAGCAGCTTGGTTAGCTCCTACGAGCAGTACTTC. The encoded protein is CASSLVSSYEQYF.

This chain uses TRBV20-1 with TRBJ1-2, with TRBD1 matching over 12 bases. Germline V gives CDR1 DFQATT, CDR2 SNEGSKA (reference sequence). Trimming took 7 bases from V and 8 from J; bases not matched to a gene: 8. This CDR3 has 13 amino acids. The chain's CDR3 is CSVPGQGAFGYTF. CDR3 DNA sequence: TGCAGTGTTCCGGGACAGGGGGCTTTCGGCTACACCTTC.

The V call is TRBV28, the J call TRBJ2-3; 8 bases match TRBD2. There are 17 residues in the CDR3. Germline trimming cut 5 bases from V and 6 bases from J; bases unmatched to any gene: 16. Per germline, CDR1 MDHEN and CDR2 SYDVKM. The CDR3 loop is CASSPTGGGPATDTQYF. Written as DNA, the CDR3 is TGTGCCAGCAGTCCCACGGGGGGGGGTCCCGCAACTGATACGCAGTATTTT.

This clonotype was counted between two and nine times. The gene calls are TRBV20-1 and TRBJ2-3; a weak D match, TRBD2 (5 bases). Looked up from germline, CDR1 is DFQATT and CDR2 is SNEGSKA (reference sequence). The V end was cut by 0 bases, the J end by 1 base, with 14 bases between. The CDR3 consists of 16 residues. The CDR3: CSARDSKRIRTDTQYF. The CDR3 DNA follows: TGCAGTGCTAGAGATTCCAAGCGGATACGCACAGATACGCAGTATTTT.

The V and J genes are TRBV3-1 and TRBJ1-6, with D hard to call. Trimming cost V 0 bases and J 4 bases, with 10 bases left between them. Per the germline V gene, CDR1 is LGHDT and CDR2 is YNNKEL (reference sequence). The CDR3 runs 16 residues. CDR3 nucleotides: TGTGCCAGCAGCCAAGAAGGTGGCACTTATAATTCACCCCTCCACTTT. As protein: CASSQEGGTYNSPLHF.

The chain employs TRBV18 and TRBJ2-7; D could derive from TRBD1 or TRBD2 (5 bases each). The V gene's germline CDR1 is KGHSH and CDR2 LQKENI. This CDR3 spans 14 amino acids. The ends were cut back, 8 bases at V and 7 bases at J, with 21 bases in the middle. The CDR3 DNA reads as TGTGCCAGCACCGAAACCGGGGCTCCAGGGGAGCAGTACGTC. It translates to CASTETGAPGEQYV.

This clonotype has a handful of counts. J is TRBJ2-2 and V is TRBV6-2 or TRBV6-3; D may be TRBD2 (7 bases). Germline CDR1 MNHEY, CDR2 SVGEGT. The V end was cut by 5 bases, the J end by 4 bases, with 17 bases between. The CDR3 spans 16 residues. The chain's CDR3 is CASSRGWRGLTGELFF. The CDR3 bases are TGTGCCAGCAGTAGGGGTTGGCGGGGGCTCACCGGGGAGCTGTTTTTT.

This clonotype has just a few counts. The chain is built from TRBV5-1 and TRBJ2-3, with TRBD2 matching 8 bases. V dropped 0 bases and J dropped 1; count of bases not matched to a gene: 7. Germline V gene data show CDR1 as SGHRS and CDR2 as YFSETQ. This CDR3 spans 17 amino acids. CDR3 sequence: CASSLGGVAGRTDTQYF. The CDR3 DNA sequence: TGCGCCAGCAGCTTGGGGGGGGTAGCGGGGCGCACAGATACGCAGTATTTT.